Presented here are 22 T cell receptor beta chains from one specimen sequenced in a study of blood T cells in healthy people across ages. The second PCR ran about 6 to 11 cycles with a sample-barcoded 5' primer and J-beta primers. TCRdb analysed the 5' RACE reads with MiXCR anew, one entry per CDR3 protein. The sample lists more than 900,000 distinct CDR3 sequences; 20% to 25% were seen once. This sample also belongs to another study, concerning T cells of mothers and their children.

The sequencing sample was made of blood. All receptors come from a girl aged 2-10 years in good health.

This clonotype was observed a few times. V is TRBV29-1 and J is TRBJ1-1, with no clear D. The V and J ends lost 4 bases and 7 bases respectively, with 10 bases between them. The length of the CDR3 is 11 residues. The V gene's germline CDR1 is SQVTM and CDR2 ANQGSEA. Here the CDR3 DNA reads TGCAGCGTTGGAATTCGGGGTGAAGCTTTCTTT. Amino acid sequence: CSVGIRGEAFF.

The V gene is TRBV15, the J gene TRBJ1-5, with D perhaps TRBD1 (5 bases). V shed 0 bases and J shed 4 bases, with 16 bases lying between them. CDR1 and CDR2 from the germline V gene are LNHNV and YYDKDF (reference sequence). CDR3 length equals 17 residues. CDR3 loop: CATSRDDAGTKNQPQHF. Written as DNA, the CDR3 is TGTGCCACCAGCAGAGATGATGCCGGGACCAAGAATCAGCCCCAGCATTTT. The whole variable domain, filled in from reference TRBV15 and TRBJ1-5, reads DAMVIQNPRYQVTQFGKPVTLSCSQTLNHNVMYWYQQKSSQAPKLLFHYYDKDFNNEADTPDNFQSRRPNTSFCFLDIRSPGLGDTAMYLCATSRDDAGTKNQPQHFGDGTRLSIL.

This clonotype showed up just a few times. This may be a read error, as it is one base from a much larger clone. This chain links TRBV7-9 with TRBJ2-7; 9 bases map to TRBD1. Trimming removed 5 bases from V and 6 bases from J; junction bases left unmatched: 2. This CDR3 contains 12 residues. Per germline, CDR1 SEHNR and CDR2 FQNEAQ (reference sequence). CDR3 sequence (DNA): TGTGCCAGCAGCGAGACAGGGGGCGAGCAGTACTTC. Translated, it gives CASSETGGEQYF.

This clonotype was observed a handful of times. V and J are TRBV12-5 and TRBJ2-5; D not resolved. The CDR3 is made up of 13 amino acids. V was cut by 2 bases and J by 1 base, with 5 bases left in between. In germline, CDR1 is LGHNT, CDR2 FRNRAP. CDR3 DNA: TGTGCTAGTGGTTTGAACAGCCAAGAGACCCAGTACTTC. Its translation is CASGLNSQETQYF.

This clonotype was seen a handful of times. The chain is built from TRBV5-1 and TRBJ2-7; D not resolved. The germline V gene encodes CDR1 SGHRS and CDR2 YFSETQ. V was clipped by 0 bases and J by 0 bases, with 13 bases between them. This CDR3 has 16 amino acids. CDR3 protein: CASSLDPGLSSYEQYF. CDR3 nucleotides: TGCGCCAGCAGCTTGGATCCAGGTCTAAGCTCCTACGAGCAGTACTTC.

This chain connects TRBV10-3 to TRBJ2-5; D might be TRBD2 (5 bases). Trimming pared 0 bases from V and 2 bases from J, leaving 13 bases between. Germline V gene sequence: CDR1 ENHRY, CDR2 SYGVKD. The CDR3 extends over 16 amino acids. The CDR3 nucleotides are TGTGCCATCAGTGAGTCGGGAGCCGCCCTTCAAGAGACCCAGTACTTC. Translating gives CAISESGAALQETQYF.

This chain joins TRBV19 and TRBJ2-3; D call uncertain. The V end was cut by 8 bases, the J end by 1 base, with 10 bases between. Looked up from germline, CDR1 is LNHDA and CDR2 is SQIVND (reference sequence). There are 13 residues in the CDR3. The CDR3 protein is CASLPPGTDTQYF. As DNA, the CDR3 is TGTGCCAGTCTGCCCCCAGGCACAGATACGCAGTATTTT.

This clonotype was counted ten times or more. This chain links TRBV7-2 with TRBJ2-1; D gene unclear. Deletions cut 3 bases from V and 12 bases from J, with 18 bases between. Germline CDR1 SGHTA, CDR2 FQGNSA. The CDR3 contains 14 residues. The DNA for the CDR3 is TGTGCCAGCAGCTTGAATTCTGGGGTGGCTGCGCAGTTCTTC. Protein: CASSLNSGVAAQFF.

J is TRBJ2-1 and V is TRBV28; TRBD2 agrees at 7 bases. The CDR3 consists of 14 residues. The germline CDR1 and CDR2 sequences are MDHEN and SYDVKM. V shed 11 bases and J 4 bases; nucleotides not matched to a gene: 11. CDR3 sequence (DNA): TGTGCCGGAACTAAGCGGGAAGGGTACAATGAGCAGTTCTTC. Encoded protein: CAGTKREGYNEQFF.

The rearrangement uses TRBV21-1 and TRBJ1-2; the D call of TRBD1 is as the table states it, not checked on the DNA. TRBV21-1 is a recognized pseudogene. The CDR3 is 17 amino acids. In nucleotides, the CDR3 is TGTGCCAGCAGCTCCGTAGGGCCAGGGGTGAGGGAATATGGCTACACCTTC. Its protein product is CASSSVGPGVREYGYTF.

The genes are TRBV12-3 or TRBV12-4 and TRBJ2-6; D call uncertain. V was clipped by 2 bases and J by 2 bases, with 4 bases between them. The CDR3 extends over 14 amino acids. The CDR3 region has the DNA TGTGCCAGCAGTTTAATCACTGGGGCCAACGTCCTGACTTTC. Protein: CASSLITGANVLTF.

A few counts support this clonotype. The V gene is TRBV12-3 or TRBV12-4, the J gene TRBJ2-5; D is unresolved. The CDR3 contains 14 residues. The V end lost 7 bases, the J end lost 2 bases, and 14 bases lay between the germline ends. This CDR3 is CASTHFSVQETQYF. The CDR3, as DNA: TGTGCCAGCACCCACTTTAGTGTACAAGAGACCCAGTACTTC.

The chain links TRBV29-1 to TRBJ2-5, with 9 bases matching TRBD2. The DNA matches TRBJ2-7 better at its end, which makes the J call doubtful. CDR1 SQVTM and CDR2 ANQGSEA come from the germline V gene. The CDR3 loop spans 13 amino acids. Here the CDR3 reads CSVVTSGDYEQYF. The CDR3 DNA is TGCAGCGTAGTGACTAGCGGCGATTACGAGCAGTACTTC.

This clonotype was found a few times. The CDR3 protein is CASSLAGLPPYNEQFF. The CDR3, as DNA: TGTGCCAGCAGCCTAGCCGGACTCCCTCCCTACAATGAGCAGTTCTTC. V gene TRBV6-2 or TRBV6-3 combines with J gene TRBJ2-1, with a tentative D call TRBD2 (5 bases). The germline V gene encodes CDR1 MNHEY and CDR2 SVGEGT. Trimming left V 6 bases short and J 2 bases short, with 17 bases between. This CDR3 has 16 residues.

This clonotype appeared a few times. In nucleotides, the CDR3 is TGCGCCAGCAGCCGGGGCCGAAATCAGGGGATGAACTATGGTGGCTACACCTTC. Residues: CASSRGRNQGMNYGGYTF. The V and J genes are TRBV4-1 and TRBJ1-2, with D maybe TRBD1 (6 bases). The CDR3 runs to 18 residues. Deletions cut 4 bases from V and 7 bases from J, with 28 bases between. Germline V gene lookup returns CDR1 MGHRA and CDR2 YSYEKL.

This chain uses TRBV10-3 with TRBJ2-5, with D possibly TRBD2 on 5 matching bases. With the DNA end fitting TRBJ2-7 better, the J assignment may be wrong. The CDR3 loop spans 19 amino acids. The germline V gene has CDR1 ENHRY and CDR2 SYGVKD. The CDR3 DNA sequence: TGTGCCATCAGTGGAGGCCACTTAGAGACTACCCAGACGTCCTACGAGCAGTACTTC. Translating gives CAISGGHLETTQTSYEQYF.

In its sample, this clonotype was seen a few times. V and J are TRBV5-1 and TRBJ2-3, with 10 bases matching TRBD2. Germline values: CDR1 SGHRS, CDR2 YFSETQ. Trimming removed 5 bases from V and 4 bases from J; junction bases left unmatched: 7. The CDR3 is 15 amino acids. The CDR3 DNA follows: TGCGCCAGCAGGGTTAGCGGGAGGCCCTCAGATACGCAGTATTTT. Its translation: CASRVSGRPSDTQYF.

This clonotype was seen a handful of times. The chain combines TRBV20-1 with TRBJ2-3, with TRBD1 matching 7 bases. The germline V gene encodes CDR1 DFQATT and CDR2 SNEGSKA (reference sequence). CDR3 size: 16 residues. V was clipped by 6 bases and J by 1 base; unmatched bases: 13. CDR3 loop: CSAAFLNRGGTDTQYF. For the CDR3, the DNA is TGCAGTGCCGCCTTCTTAAACAGGGGTGGCACAGATACGCAGTATTTT.

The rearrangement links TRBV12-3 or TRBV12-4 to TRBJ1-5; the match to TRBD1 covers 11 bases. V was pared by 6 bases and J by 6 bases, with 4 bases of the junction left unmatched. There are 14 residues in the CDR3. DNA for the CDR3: TGTGCCAGCAGCGGGACAGGGGGTGCTCAGCCCCAGCATTTT. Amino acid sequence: CASSGTGGAQPQHF.

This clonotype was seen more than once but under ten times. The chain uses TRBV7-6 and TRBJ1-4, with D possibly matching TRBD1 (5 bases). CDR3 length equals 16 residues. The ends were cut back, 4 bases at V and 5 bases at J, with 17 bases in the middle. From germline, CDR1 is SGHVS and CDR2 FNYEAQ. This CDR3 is CASSSQAIGANEKLFF. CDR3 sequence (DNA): TGTGCCAGCAGCTCCCAGGCGATAGGGGCGAATGAAAAACTGTTTTTT.

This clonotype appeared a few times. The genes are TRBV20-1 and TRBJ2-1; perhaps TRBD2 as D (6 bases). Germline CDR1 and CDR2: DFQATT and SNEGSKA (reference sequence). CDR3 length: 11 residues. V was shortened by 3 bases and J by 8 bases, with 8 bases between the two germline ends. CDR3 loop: CSASGGDEQFF. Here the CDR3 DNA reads TGCAGTGCTAGCGGGGGTGATGAGCAGTTCTTC.

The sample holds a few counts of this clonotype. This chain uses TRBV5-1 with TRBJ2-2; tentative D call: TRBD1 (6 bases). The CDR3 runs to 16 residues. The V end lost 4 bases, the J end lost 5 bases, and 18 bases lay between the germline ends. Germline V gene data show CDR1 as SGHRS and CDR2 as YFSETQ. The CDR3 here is CASSGEGQQVTGELFF. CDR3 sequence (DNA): TGCGCCAGCAGCGGCGAAGGACAGCAGGTTACCGGGGAGCTGTTTTTT.